The T cell receptor beta chain described here comes from a study of blood T cell repertoires in COVID-19. Overall study: Some COVID-19 samples were acute and others convalescent; all came from the United States, Italy and Spain. Sources were T cells, B-cell-depleted T cells, or PBMCs; the material itself was cDNA or gDNA.

Study processing details: Using reference gene primer amplification, nucleated cell counts were estimated. The assay was immunoSEQ multiplex PCR, and TCRdb's table has in-frame clones only and misses some. V and J calls and clone size are given by that table; D and trimming were obtained from the DNA. The sample includes about 260,000 clones, roughly 86% of them seen just once. The germline V gene encodes CDR1 SGHTA and CDR2 FQGNSA. J gave up 2 bases and V 0 bases, and 7 bases lay outside the gene matches. CDR3 length: 17 amino acids. Sequenced input: peripheral blood. The chain links TRBV7-2 to TRBJ2-7; 10 bases map to TRBD2. The TCR sequence derives from a human donor in a cohort sampled during active COVID-19. The CDR3 region is CASSLAASGSYTYEQYF. DNA of the CDR3: TGTGCCAGCAGCTTAGCAGCTAGCGGGAGTTATACCTACGAGCAGTACTTC.